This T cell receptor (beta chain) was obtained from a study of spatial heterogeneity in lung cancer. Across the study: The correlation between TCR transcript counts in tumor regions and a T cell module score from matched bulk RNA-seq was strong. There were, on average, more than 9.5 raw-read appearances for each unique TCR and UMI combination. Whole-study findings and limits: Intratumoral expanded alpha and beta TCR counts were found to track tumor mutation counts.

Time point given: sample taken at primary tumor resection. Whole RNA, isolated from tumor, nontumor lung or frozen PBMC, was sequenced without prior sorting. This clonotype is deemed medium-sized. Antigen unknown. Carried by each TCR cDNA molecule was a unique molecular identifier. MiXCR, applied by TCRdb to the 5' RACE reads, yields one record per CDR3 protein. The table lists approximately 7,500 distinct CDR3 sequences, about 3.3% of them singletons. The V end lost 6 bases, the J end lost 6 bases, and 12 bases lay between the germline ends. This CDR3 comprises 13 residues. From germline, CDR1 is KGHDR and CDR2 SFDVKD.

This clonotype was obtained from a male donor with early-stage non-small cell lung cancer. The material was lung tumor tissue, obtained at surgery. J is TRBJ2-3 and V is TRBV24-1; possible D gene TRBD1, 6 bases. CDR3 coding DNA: TGTGCCACCAGTTTCCAGGGGAGTGATACGCAGTATTTT. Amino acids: CATSFQGSDTQYF.